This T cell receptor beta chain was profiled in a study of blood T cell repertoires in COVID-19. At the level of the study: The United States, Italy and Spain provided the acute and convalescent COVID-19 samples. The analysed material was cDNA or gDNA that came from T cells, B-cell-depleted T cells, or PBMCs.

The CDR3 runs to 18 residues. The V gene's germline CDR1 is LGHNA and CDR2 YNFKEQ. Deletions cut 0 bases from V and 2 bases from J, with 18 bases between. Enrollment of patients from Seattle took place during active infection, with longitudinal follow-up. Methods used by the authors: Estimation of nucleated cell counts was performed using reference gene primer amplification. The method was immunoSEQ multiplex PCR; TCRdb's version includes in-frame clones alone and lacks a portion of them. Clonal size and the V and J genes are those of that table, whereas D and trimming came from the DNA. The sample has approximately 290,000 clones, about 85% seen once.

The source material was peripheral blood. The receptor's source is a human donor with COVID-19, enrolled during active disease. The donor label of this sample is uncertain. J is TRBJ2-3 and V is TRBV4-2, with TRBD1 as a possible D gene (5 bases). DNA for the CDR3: TGTGCCAGCAGCCAAGAACCCCGGACACGTTTAAACACAGATACGCAGTATTTT. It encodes CASSQEPRTRLNTDTQYF.